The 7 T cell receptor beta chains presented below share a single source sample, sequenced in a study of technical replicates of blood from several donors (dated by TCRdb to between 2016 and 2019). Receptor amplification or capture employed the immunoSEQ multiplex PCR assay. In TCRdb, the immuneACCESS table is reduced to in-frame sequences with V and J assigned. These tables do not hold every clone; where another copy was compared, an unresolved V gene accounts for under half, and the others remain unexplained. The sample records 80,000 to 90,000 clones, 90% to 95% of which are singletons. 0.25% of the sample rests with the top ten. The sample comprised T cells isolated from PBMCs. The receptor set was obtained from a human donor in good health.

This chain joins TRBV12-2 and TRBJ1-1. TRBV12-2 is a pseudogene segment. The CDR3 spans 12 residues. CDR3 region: CASRLGLAEAFF. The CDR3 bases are TGTGCAAGTCGCTTAGGTCTAGCCGAAGCTTTCTTT.

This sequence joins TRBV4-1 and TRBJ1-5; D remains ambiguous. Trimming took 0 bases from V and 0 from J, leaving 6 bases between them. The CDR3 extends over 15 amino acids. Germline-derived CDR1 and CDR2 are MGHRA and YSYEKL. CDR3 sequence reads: CASSQEANSNQPQHF. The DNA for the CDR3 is TGCGCCAGCAGCCAAGAGGCCAATAGCAATCAGCCCCAGCATTTT.

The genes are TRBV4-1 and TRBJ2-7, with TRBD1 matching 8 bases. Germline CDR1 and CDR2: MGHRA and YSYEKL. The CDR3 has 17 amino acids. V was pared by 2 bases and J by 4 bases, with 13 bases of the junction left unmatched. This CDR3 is CASSQRSIEQGEYEQYF. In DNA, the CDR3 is TGCGCCAGCAGCCAAAGGTCTATTGAACAGGGGGAATACGAGCAGTACTTC.

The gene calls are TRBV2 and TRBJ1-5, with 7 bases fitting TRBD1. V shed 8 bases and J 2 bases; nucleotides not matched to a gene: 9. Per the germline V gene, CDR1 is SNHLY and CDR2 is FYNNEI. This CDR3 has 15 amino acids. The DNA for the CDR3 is TGTGCCAGCGCTCGTAGGGGGCTAGGCAATCAGCCCCAGCATTTT. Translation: CASARRGLGNQPQHF.

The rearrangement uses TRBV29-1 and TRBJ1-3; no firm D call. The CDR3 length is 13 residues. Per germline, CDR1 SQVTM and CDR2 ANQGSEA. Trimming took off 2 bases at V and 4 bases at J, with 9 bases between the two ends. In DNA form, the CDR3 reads TGCAGCGTTGAACGTTCCTCCGGAAACACCATATATTTT. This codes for CSVERSSGNTIYF.

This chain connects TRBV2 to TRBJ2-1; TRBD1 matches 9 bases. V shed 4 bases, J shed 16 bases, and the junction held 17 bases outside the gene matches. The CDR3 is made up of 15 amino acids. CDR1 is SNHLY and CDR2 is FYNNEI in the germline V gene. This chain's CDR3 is CASSAGQGSGIGIFF. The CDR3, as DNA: TGTGCCAGCAGTGCGGGACAGGGAAGCGGCATAGGAATATTCTTC.

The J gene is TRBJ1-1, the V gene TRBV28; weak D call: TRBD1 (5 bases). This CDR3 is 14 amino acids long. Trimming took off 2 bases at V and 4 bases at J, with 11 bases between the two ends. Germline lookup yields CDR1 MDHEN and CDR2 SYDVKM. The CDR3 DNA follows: TGTGCCAGCAGTTTACCTCAGGGTGGCACTGAAGCTTTCTTT. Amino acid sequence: CASSLPQGGTEAFF.